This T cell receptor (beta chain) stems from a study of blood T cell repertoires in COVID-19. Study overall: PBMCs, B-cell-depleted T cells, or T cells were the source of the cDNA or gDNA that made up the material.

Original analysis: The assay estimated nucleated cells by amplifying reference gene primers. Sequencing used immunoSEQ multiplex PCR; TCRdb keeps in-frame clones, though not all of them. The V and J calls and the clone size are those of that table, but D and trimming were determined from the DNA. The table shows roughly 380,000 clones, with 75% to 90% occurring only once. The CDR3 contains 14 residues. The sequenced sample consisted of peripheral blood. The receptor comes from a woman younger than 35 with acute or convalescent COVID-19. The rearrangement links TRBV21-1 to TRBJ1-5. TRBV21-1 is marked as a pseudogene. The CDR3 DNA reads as TGTGCCAGCAGATACGAGGGTAGCAATCAGCCCCAGCATTTT. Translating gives CASRYEGSNQPQHF.